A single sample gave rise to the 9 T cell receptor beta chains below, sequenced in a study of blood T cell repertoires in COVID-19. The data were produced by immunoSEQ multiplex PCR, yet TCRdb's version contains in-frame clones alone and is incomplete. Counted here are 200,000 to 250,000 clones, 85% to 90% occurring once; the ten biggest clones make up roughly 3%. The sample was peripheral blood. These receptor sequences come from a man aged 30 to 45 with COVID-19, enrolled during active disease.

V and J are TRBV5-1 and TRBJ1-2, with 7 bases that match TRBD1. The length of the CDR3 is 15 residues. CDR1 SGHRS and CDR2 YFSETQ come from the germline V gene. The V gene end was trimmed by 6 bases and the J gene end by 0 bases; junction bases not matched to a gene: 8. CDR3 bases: TGCGCCAGCACCCCTACCGGGACAGCTAACTATGGCTACACCTTC. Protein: CASTPTGTANYGYTF.

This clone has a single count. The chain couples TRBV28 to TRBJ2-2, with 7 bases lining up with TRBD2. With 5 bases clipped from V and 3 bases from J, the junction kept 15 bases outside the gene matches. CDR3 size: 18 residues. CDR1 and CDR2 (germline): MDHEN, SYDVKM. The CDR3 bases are TGTGCCAGCAGTCCGAGGGGAGGGAACGGGATTTACACCGGGGAGCTGTTTTTT. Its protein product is CASSPRGGNGIYTGELFF.

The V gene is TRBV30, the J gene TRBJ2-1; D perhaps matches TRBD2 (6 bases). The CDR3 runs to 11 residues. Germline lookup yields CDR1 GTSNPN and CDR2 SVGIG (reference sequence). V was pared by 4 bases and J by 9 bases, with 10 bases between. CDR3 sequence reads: CAWNRRGEQFF. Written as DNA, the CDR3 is TGTGCCTGGAACCGGCGGGGTGAGCAGTTCTTC.

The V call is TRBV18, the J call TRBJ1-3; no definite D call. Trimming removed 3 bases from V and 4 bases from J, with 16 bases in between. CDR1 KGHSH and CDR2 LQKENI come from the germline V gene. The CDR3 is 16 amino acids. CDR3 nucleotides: TGTGCCAGCTCACCCCCGATCGAGATTCCAGGAAACACCATATATTTT. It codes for CASSPPIEIPGNTIYF.

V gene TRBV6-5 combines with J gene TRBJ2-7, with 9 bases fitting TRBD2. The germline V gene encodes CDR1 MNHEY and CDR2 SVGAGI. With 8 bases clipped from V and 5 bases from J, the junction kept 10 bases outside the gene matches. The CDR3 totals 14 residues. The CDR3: CASQLAGEWNEQYF. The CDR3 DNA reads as TGTGCCAGCCAGTTAGCGGGAGAATGGAACGAGCAGTACTTC.

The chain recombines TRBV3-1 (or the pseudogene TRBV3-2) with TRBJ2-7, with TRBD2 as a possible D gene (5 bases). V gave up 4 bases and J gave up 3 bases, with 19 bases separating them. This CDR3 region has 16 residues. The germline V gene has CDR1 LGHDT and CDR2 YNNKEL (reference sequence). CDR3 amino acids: CASSRGLGPACYEQYF. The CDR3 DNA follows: TGTGCCAGCAGCCGAGGGTTAGGGCCAGCCTGCTACGAGCAGTACTTC.

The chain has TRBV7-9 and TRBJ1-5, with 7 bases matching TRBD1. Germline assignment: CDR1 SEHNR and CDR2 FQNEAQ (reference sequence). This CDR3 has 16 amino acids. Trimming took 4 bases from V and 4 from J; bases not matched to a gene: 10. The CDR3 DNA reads TGTGCCAGCAGCTGGGATAGACAGGGACCAAATCAGCCCCAGCATTTT. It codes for CASSWDRQGPNQPQHF.

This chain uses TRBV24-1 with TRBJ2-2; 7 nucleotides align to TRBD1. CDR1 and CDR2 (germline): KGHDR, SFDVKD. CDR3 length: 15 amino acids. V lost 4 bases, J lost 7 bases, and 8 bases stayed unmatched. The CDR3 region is CATSDPRQGDGELFF. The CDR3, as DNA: TGTGCCACCAGTGACCCTAGACAGGGTGACGGGGAGCTGTTTTTT.

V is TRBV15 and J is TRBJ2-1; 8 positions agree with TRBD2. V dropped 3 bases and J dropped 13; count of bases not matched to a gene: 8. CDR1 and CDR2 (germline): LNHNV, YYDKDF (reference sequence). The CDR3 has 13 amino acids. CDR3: CATSSRRGGYQFF. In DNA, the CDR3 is TGTGCCACCAGCAGCCGACGGGGGGGGTATCAGTTCTTC. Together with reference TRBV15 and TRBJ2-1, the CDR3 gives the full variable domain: DAMVIQNPRYQVTQFGKPVTLSCSQTLNHNVMYWYQQKSSQAPKLLFHYYDKDFNNEADTPDNFQSRRPNTSFCFLDIRSPGLGDTAMYLCATSSRRGGYQFFGPGTRLTVL.